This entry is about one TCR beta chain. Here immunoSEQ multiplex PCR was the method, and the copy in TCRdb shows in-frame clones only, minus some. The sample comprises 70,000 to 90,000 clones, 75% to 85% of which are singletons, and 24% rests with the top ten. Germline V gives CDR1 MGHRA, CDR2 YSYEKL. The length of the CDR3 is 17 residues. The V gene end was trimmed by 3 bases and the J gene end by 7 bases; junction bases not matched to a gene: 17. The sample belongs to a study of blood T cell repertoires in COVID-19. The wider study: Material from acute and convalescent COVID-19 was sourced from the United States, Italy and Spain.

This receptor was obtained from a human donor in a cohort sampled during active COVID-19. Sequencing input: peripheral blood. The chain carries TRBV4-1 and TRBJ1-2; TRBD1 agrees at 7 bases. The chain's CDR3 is CASSQEGGHGGLFGYTF. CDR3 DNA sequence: TGCGCCAGCAGCCAGGAAGGGGGCCATGGGGGCCTTTTTGGCTACACCTTC.